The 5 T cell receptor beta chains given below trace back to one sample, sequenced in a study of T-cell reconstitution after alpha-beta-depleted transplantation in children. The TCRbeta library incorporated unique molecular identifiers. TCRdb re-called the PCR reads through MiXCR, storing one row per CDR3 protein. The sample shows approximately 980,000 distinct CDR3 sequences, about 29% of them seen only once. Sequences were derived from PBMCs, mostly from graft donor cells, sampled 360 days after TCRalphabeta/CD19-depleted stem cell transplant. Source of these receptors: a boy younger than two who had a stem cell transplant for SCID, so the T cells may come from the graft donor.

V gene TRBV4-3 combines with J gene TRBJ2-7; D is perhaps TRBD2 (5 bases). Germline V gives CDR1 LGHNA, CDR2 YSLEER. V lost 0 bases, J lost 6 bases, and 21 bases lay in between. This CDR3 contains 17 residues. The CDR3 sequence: CASSQDRSGGLEAEQYF. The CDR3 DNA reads TGCGCCAGCAGCCAAGATCGGTCCGGAGGACTGGAGGCCGAGCAGTACTTC.

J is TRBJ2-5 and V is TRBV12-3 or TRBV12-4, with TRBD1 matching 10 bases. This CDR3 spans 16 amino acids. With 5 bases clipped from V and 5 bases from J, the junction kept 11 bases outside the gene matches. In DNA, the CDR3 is TGTGCCAGCAGTCCCTCGACAGGGGGCGCACGGGAGACCCAGTACTTC. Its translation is CASSPSTGGARETQYF.

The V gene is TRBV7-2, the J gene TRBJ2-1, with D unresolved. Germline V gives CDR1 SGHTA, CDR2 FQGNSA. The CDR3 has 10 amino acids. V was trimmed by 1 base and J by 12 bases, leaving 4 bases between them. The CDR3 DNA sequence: TGTGCCAGCAGCTTAGTCAGGCAGTTCTTC. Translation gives CASSLVRQFF.

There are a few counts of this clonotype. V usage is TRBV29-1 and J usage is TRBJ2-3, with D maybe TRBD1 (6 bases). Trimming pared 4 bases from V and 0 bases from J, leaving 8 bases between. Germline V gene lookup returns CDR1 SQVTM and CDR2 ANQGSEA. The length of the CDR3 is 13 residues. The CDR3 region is CSVGDRSTDTQYF. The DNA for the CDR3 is TGCAGCGTTGGCGACAGGAGCACAGATACGCAGTATTTT.

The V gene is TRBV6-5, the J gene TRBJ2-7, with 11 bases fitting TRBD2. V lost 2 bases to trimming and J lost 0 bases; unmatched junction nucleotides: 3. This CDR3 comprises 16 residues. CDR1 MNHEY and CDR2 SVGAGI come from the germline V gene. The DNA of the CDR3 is TGTGCCAGCAGTTACGGACTAGCGGGTTCCTCCTACGAGCAGTACTTC. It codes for CASSYGLAGSSYEQYF.